The 8 T cell receptor beta chains reported below all come from one sample, sequenced in a study of monozygotic twins with inflammatory bowel disease. TCRdb reprocessed the 5' RACE reads, keeping one entry per CDR3 protein, no DNA. The sample's table shows about 380,000 distinct CDR3 sequences. Specimen: blood. All receptors derive from a human donor with ulcerative colitis or Crohn's disease, or a healthy co-twin of an affected twin (not recorded which).

V usage is TRBV7-2 and J usage is TRBJ2-6; absent DNA, TCRdb's TRBD1 call cannot be checked. The germline gives CDR1 SGHTA, CDR2 FQGNSA. The length of the CDR3 is 16 residues. The CDR3 sequence: CASSFFGQSGANVLTF.

CDR3 residues: CSAGSGQGGYEQYF. The chain couples TRBV20-1 to TRBJ2-7; with no DNA, the TCRdb D assignment of TRBD1 cannot be verified. The CDR3 contains 14 residues. CDR1 is DFQATT and CDR2 is SNEGSKA in the germline V gene (reference sequence).

V usage is TRBV7-3 and J usage is TRBJ2-3; TCRdb proposes TRBD2, but this gene call is untestable without DNA. This CDR3 spans 16 amino acids. CDR1 and CDR2 from the germline V gene are SGHTA and FQGTGA. CDR3 amino acids: CASSLMLAGGVDTQYF.

This chain uses TRBV7-2 with TRBJ2-1; there is no DNA to check the TCRdb D call of TRBD1. CDR3 length: 16 amino acids. In germline, CDR1 is SGHTA, CDR2 FQGNSA. This CDR3 reads CASSLARRGRFNEQFF.

V is TRBV18 and J is TRBJ1-1. Germline V CDR1 and CDR2: KGHSH, LQKENI. The CDR3 sequence is 13 residues long. The CDR3 region is CASSPSGDTEAFF.

The chain has TRBV27 and TRBJ1-2; no DNA is available, so the TRBD1 call from TCRdb remains unchecked. The CDR3 is made up of 14 amino acids. Per the germline V gene, CDR1 is MNHEY and CDR2 is SMNVEV (reference sequence). The CDR3 here is CASSEGSVARGYTF.

The CDR3 sequence: CASSPAMTDTQYF. The chain carries TRBV7-3 and TRBJ2-3. The CDR3 has 13 residues. The V gene's germline CDR1 is SGHTA and CDR2 FQGTGA.

The gene calls are TRBV4-2 and TRBJ2-7; as DNA is missing, the TRBD1 call by TCRdb cannot be tested. Germline V gives CDR1 LGHNA, CDR2 YNFKEQ. The CDR3 extends over 15 amino acids. CDR3 in amino acids: CASSQDQGLTYEQYF.